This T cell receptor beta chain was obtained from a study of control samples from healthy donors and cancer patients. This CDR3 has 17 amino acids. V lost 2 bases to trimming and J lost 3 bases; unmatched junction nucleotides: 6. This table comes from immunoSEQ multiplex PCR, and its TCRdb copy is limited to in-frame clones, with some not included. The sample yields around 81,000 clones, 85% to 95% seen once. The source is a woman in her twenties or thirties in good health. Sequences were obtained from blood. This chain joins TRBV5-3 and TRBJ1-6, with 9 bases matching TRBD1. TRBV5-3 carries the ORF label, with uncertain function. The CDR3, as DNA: TGTGCCAGAAGCTTCTACAGGGGGCGGAACTATAATTCACCCCTCCACTTT. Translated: CARSFYRGRNYNSPLHF.